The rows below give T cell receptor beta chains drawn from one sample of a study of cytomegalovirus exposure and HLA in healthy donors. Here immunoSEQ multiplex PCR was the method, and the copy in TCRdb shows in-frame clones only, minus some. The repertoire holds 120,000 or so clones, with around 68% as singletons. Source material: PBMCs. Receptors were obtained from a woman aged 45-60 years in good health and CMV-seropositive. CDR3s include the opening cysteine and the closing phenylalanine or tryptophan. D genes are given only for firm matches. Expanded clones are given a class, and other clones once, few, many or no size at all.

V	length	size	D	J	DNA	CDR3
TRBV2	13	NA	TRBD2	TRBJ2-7	TGTGCCAGCAAGGAACTAGCGTTAGACGAGCAGTACTTC	CASKELALDEQYF
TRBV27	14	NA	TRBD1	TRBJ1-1	TGTGCCAGCAGCCGCAGGGGGCGGGAGACTGAAGCTTTCTTT	CASSRRGRETEAFF
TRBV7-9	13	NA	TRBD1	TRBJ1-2	TGTGCCAGCAGCTTGCAGGGGGCAGGTGGCTACACCTTC	CASSLQGAGGYTF
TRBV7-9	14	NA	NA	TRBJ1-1	TGTGCCAGCAGCTTAGGCACAGGATTCACTGAAGCTTTCTTT	CASSLGTGFTEAFF
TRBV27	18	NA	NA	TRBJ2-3	TGTGCCAGCAGTTTTCGTTGGAGTCCTGCAGGGCTCTCAAATACGCAGTATTTT	CASSFRWSPAGLSNTQYF
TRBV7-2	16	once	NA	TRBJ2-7	TGTGCCAGCAGCCAATCGTGGGGCACAGGGAGCGACGAGCAGTACTTC	CASSQSWGTGSDEQYF
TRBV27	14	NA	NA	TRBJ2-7	TGTGCCAGCAGTTTGACAGCATACTCCTACGAGCAGTACTTC	CASSLTAYSYEQYF
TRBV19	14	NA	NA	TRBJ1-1	TGTGTCAGTAGAGATAGGGGAATGAACACTGAAGCTTTCTTT	CVSRDRGMNTEAFF
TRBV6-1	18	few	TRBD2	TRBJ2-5	TGTGCCAGCAGTGATCCGGCGGGAGGGCCTGTGGGTCAAGAGACCCAGTACTTC	CASSDPAGGPVGQETQYF
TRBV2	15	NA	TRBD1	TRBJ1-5	TGTGCCAGCAGCCTACGAACAGGGGGCCGACAGCCCCAGCATTTT	CASSLRTGGRQPQHF
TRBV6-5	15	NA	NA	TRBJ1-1	TGTGCCAGCAGTTACTTCACGGGGGTAGGCACTGAAGCTTTCTTT	CASSYFTGVGTEAFF
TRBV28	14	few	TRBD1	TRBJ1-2	TGTGCCAGCAGCTCTGGCGGACAGGATTATGGCTACACCTTC	CASSSGGQDYGYTF
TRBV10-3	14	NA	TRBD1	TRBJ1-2	TGTGCCATCAGACTGGACAGGGCCGATTATGGCTACACCTTC	CAIRLDRADYGYTF
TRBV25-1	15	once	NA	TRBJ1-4	TGTGCCAGCAGTGAAAGCAGGGCCACTAATGAAAAACTGTTTTTT	CASSESRATNEKLFF
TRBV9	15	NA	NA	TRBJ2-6	TGTGCCAGCAGCCCCGACACCTCTGGGGCCAACGTCCTGACTTTC	CASSPDTSGANVLTF
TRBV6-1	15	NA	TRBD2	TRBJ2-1	TGTGCCAGCAGGGGCGGTAGCGGGGAGAACAATGAGCAGTTCTTC	CASRGGSGENNEQFF
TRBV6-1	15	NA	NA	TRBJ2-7	TGTGCCAGCAACACAAGATGGGCAGGTCCCTACGAGCAGTACTTC	CASNTRWAGPYEQYF
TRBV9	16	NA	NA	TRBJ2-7	TGTGCCAGCAGCGAGGGAGAACACGGAGCCTCCTACGAGCAGTACTTC	CASSEGEHGASYEQYF
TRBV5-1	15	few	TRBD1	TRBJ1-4	TGCGCCAGCAGCTTGGATACAGGGGGCCGTTCGAAACTGTTTTTT	CASSLDTGGRSKLFF
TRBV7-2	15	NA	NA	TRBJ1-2	TGTGCCAGCAGCCTATCCCGGGTGCTAGAGCGTGGCTACACCTTC	CASSLSRVLERGYTF
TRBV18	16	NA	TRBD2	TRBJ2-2	TGTGCCAGCTCACCGCCGACTAGCGGGAACACCGGGGAGCTGTTTTTT	CASSPPTSGNTGELFF
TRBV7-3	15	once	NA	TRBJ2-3	TGTGCCAGCAGCTTAAGGGGACTTAGCACAGATACGCAGTATTTT	CASSLRGLSTDTQYF
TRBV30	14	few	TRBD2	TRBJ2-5	TGTGCCTGGAGTTCGGGGGGGACCCAAGAGACCCAGTACTTC	CAWSSGGTQETQYF
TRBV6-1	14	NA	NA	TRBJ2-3	TGTGCCAGCTGCGGGACAGCGGCCACAGATACGCAGTATTTT	CASCGTAATDTQYF
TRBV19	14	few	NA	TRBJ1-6	TGTGCCAGTAGTATTACAGGGTCTAATTCACCCCTCCACTTT	CASSITGSNSPLHF
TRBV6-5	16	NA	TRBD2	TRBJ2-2	TGTGCCAGCAGTTCCCCTAGCGGGGGAAACACCGGGGAGCTGTTTTTT	CASSSPSGGNTGELFF
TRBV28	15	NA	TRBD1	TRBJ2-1	TGTGCCAGCAGTTTTGAGGGGGCTCCAAACAATGAGCAGTTCTTC	CASSFEGAPNNEQFF
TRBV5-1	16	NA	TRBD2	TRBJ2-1	TGCGCCAGCAGCTCCCTAGCGGGGGACTCCTACAATGAGCAGTTCTTC	CASSSLAGDSYNEQFF
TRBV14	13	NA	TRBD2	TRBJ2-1	TGTGCCAGCAGCCTCGGACTAGCGGGAGCCGGGTTCTTC	CASSLGLAGAGFF
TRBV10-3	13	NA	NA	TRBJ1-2	TGTGCCACCACCCCCCAGGCCCGCTATGGCTACACCTTC	CATTPQARYGYTF
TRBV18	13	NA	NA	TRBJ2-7	TGTGCCAGCTCAGGCAAAAACAGGGACGAGCAGTACTTC	CASSGKNRDEQYF
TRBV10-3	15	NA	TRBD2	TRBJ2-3	TGTGCCATCAGTGGTGAGCGGGGCGTCACAGATACGCAGTATTTT	CAISGERGVTDTQYF
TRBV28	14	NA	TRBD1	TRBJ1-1	TGTGCCAGCAGACCCCACAGGGGGAACACTGAAGCTTTCTTT	CASRPHRGNTEAFF
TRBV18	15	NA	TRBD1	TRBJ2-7	TGTGCCAGCTCACCCGGGACAGGGAAGGACTACGAGCAGTACTTC	CASSPGTGKDYEQYF
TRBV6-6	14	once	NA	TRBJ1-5	TGTGCCACGAAAAAGGACAGCTTCAATCAGCCCCAGCATTTT	CATKKDSFNQPQHF
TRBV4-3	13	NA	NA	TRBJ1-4	TGCGCCAGCAGCCAAGAGACACCTGAAAAACTGTTTTTT	CASSQETPEKLFF
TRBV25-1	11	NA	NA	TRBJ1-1	TGTGCCAGCAGTGAAGGAGCAAGGGCTTTCTTT	CASSEGARAFF
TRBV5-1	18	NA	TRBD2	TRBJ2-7	TGCGCCAGCAGCACGGGACTAGCGGGGGGGCAGCTGACCTACGAGCAGTACTTC	CASSTGLAGGQLTYEQYF
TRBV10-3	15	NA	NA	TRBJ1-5	TGTGCCATCAGCTTGGGGACAACTAGCAATCAGCCCCAGCATTTT	CAISLGTTSNQPQHF
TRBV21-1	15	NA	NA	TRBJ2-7	TGTGCCAGCAGCAATGGGTGCAGGGGGCGTTTCGAGCAGTACTTC	CASSNGCRGRFEQYF
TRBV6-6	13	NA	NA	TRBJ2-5	TGTGCCAGCTTTGACAGGACCCAAGAGACCCAGTACTTC	CASFDRTQETQYF
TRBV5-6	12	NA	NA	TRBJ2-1	TGTGCCAGCAGCTTGGCTTACAATGAGCAGTTCTTC	CASSLAYNEQFF
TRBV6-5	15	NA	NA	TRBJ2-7	TGTGCCAGCAGTACCCGCCATGCGGGGGCGGGCGAGCAGTACTTC	CASSTRHAGAGEQYF
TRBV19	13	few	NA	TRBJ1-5	TGTGCCAGTAGTATGGAGAGCAATCAGCCCCAGCATTTT	CASSMESNQPQHF
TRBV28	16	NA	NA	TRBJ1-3	TGTGCCAGCAGTTTATGGCCTGGGGCGACGCTGGACACCATATATTTT	CASSLWPGATLDTIYF
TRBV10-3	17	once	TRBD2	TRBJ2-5	TGTGCCATCAGTCTGTCCGGGACTAGCGGGAACCAAGAGACCCAGTACTTC	CAISLSGTSGNQETQYF
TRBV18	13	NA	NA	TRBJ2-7	TGTGCCAGCTCACCTACAGTCAACTACGAGCAGTACTTC	CASSPTVNYEQYF
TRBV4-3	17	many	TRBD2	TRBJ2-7	TGCGCCAGCAGCCAAGAGAATGGGCAAGCGGGGACCTACGAGCAGTACTTC	CASSQENGQAGTYEQYF
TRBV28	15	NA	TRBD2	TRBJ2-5	TGTGCCAGCAGGGGACTAGCGGGAGTCGGTGAGACCCAGTACTTC	CASRGLAGVGETQYF
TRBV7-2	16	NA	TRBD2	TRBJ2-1	TGTGCCAGCAGCTTAGCCGGGACTAGCGGGTTGGATGAGCAGTTCTTC	CASSLAGTSGLDEQFF
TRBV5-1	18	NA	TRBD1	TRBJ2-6	TGCGCCAGCAGCTTGACCTCGGACAGGGGGTTCGGGGCCAACGTCCTGACTTTC	CASSLTSDRGFGANVLTF
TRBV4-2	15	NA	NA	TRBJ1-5	TGTGCCAGCAGCCAAGATTATGGGGCACAGCAGCCCCAGCATTTT	CASSQDYGAQQPQHF
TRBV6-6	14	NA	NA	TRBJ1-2	TGTGCCACCGATTCAGGGTCCGCAAACTATGGCTACACCTTC	CATDSGSANYGYTF
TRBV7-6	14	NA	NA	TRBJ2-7	TGTGCCAGCAGCTTAGCCAGTCAGGGTGACGAGCAGTACTTC	CASSLASQGDEQYF
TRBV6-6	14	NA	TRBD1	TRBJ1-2	TGTGCCAGCAGTGGGACAGGAGACACCTATGGCTACACCTTC	CASSGTGDTYGYTF
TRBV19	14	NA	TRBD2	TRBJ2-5	TGTGCCAGTAGTATACTAGCGGGAGGGGAGACCCAGTACTTC	CASSILAGGETQYF
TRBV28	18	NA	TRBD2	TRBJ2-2	TGTGCCAGCAGTCCCACTACCCAAATAGCGGGAGCGAACGGGGAGCTGTTTTTT	CASSPTTQIAGANGELFF
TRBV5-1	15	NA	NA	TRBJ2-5	TGCGCCAGCAGCCCATTCCGGGACTCACAAGAGACCCAGTACTTC	CASSPFRDSQETQYF
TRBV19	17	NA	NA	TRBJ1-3	TGTGCCAGTAGTAGAACAATACAGGGAAGAGGTGGAAACACCATATATTTT	CASSRTIQGRGGNTIYF